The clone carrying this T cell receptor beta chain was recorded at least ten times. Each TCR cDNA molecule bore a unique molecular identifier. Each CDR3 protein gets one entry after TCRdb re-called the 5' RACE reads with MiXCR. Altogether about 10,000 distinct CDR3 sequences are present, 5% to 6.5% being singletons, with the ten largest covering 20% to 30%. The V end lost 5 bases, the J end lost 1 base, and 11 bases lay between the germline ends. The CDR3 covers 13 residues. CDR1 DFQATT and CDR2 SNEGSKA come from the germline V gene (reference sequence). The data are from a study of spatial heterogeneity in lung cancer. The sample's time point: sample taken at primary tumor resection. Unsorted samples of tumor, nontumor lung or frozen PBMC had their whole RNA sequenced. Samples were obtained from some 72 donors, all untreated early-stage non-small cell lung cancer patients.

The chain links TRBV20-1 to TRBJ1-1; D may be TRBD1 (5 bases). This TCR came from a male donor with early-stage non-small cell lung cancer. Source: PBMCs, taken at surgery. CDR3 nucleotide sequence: TGCAGTGCTGCGGGACGGGAGAACACTGAAGCTTTCTTT. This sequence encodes CSAAGRENTEAFF.